This TCR beta chain was captured in a study of blood T cell repertoires in COVID-19. Study-level background: Some COVID-19 samples were acute and others convalescent; all came from the United States, Italy and Spain. In each case, the material was cDNA or gDNA derived from T cells, B-cell-depleted T cells, or PBMCs.

Seattle-derived patients entered the study during active infection and were followed longitudinally. In the authors' methods: Amplifying reference gene primers gave estimates of nucleated cell counts. This table comes from immunoSEQ multiplex PCR, and its TCRdb copy is limited to in-frame clones, with some not included. V, J and clone size reflect that table, while D and trimming were determined from the DNA. The sample carries 210,000 or so clones, 65% to 85% recorded once. A single count supports this clone. The CDR3 length is 15 residues. Looked up from germline, CDR1 is SGHDT and CDR2 is YYEEEE. V lost 4 bases and J 3 bases, leaving 13 bases between the germline ends.

The V call is TRBV5-6, the J call TRBJ1-4; D is undetermined. The sample taken for sequencing was peripheral blood. This clonotype originated in a woman in her thirties with COVID-19, enrolled during active disease. CDR3 loop: CASSTPGVANEKLFF. CDR3 in DNA: TGTGCCAGCAGCACCCCCGGGGTTGCTAATGAAAAACTGTTTTTT.